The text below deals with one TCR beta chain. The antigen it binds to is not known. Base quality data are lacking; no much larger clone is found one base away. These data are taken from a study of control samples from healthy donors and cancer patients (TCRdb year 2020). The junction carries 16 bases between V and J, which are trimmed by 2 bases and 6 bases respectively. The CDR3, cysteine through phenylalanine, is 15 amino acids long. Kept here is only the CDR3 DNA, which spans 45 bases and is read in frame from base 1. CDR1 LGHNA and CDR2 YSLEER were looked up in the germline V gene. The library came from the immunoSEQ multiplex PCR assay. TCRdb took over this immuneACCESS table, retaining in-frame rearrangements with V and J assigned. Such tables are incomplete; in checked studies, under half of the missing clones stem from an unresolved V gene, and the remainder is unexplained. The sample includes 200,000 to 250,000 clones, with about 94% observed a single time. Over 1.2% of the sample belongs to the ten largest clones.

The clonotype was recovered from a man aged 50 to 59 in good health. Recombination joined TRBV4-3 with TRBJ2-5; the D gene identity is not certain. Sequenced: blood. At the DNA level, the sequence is TGCGCCAGCAGCCAACTAGAATGGGGTCGAAAGACCCAGTACTTC. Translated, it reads CASSQLEWGRKTQYF.